The 15 T cell receptor beta chains presented below share a single source sample, sequenced in a study of cytomegalovirus exposure and HLA in healthy donors. Both 60 Vbeta primers and 13 Jbeta primers went into the PCR. Repertoires were generated with immunoSEQ multiplex PCR, while TCRdb's copy carries only in-frame clones and drops some. The sample carries roughly 280,000 clones, under 80% recorded once. What was sequenced was PBMCs. These receptors originate from a female donor in good health and CMV-seronegative.

This clone was counted between two and nine times. The rearrangement joins TRBV15 to TRBJ2-7; D uncertain. CDR1 LNHNV and CDR2 YYDKDF come from the germline V gene (reference sequence). V lost 0 bases to trimming and J lost 3 bases, with 6 bases between them. This CDR3 spans 13 amino acids. The CDR3 spells CATSRELGYEQYF. CDR3 nucleotides: TGTGCCACCAGCAGAGAGCTAGGCTACGAGCAGTACTTC.

CDR3 residues: CASSRYRTGAYNEQFF. The CDR3, as DNA: TGTGCCAGTAGTAGATACCGAACAGGGGCCTACAATGAGCAGTTCTTC. The V and J genes are TRBV19 and TRBJ2-1, with 7 bases matching TRBD1. Germline CDR1 LNHDA, CDR2 SQIVND (reference sequence). CDR3 length: 16 residues. Unmatched junction bases numbered 8, after V lost 4 bases and J lost 2 bases.

The chain is built from TRBV5-1 and TRBJ2-2; a weak D match, TRBD2 (6 bases). Per germline, CDR1 SGHRS and CDR2 YFSETQ. Trimming cost V 3 bases and J 0 bases, with 12 bases left between them. The CDR3 runs to 16 residues. As DNA, the CDR3 is TGCGCCAGCAGCTCCGGGACTCGCCCGAACACCGGGGAGCTGTTTTTT. This encodes CASSSGTRPNTGELFF.

This clone occurred a few times. The chain is built from TRBV18 and TRBJ1-3; a possible D gene is TRBD1 (6 bases). CDR1 KGHSH and CDR2 LQKENI come from the germline V gene. The CDR3 spans 16 residues. Trimming removed 5 bases from V and 3 bases from J, with 17 bases in between. The CDR3 here is CASSSEDSILGNTIYF. The CDR3 bases are TGTGCCAGCTCATCGGAGGACAGCATCCTTGGAAACACCATATATTTT.

There are a few counts of this clone. The chain links TRBV6-4 to TRBJ2-3, with D tentatively TRBD2 (5 bases). Germline CDR1 and CDR2: MRHNA and SNTAGT. The CDR3 is 15 amino acids. Trimming left V 3 bases short and J 5 bases short, with 15 bases between. CDR3 loop: CASSEKGQAGDTQYF. The CDR3 bases are TGTGCCAGCAGTGAAAAGGGCCAGGCGGGAGATACGCAGTATTTT.

This clone has only one observation. CDR3 nucleotide sequence: TGCGCCAGCAGCCAGGAGGACCACAGGGTGTATTCGACAGATACGCAGTATTTT. Translating gives CASSQEDHRVYSTDTQYF. The chain is built from TRBV4-1 and TRBJ2-3; D may be TRBD1 (6 bases). The CDR3 has 18 residues. CDR1 and CDR2 from the germline V gene are MGHRA and YSYEKL. Trimming cost V 3 bases and J 3 bases, with 22 bases left between them.

This clone was observed a handful of times. The chain has TRBV5-6 and TRBJ1-5, with D possibly being TRBD1 (6 bases). There are 15 residues in the CDR3. Germline V lookup: CDR1 SGHDT, CDR2 YYEEEE. The V end lost 4 bases, the J end lost 2 bases, and 13 bases lay between the germline ends. The CDR3, as DNA: TGTGCCAGCAGCCGTACCGAGGGGGGCAATCAGCCCCAGCATTTT. Amino acid sequence: CASSRTEGGNQPQHF. The variable domain in full, with the rest retrieved from reference TRBV5-6 and TRBJ1-5, is DAGVTQSPTHLIKTRGQQVTLRCSPKSGHDTVSWYQQALGQGPQFIFQYYEEEERQRGNFPDRFSGHQFPNYSSELNVNALLLGDSALYLCASSRTEGGNQPQHFGDGTRLSIL.

This clone appeared a few times. The genes are TRBV5-6 and TRBJ2-7; TRBD1 aligns across 7 bases. Germline V gives CDR1 SGHDT, CDR2 YYEEEE. J was trimmed by 7 bases and V by 4 bases; bases with no gene match: 11. The CDR3 covers 14 residues. DNA of the CDR3: TGTGCCAGCAGCGACGGACAGGCCGAGCGGGAGCAGTACTTC. This translates into CASSDGQAEREQYF. Based on the CDR3 plus reference TRBV5-6 and TRBJ2-7, the full variable domain is DAGVTQSPTHLIKTRGQQVTLRCSPKSGHDTVSWYQQALGQGPQFIFQYYEEEERQRGNFPDRFSGHQFPNYSSELNVNALLLGDSALYLCASSDGQAEREQYFGPGTRLTVT.

This rearrangement joins TRBV7-3 to TRBJ1-1; weak D call: TRBD1 (5 bases). Germline CDR1 reads SGHTA; CDR2 reads FQGTGA. CDR3 length: 14 residues. Between the trimmed V and J ends, which lost 4 bases and 4 bases, there was a span of 13 bases. As DNA, the CDR3 is TGTGCCAGCAGCTCAATGGCCCAGGGCACTGAAGCTTTCTTT. It is translated as CASSSMAQGTEAFF.

This clone has only a few counts. The J gene is TRBJ1-3, the V gene TRBV15; a weak D match, TRBD1 (5 bases). This CDR3 has 15 residues. CDR1 and CDR2 (germline): LNHNV, YYDKDF (reference sequence). The germline V and J ends were trimmed by 0 bases and 2 bases, with 8 bases remaining between them. For the CDR3, the DNA is TGTGCCACCAGCAGAGATCAGGGAACTGGAAACACCATATATTTT. Amino acids: CATSRDQGTGNTIYF.

V and J are TRBV27 and TRBJ2-7, with 7 bases fitting TRBD2. CDR3 length equals 18 residues. Germline CDR1 reads MNHEY; CDR2 reads SMNVEV (reference sequence). J was trimmed by 7 bases and V by 0 bases; bases with no gene match: 18. The CDR3 protein is CASSLSPLGLAEGGEQYF. CDR3 in DNA: TGTGCCAGCAGTTTATCGCCCCTAGGTCTAGCGGAGGGCGGGGAGCAGTACTTC.

The chain is built from TRBV25-1 and TRBJ2-5; D is possibly TRBD1 (6 bases). CDR1 is MGHDK, CDR2 SYGVNS, per germline. The ends were cut back, 2 bases at V and 5 bases at J, with 15 bases in the middle. The CDR3 contains 15 residues. The CDR3 here is CASSERGRGGETQYF. The CDR3 bases are TGTGCCAGCAGTGAAAGGGGCAGGGGTGGGGAGACCCAGTACTTC.

This clone occurred a few times. The chain employs TRBV7-6 and TRBJ2-2, with D uncertain. Per the germline V gene, CDR1 is SGHVS and CDR2 is FNYEAQ. The CDR3 extends over 13 amino acids. Trimming cost V 5 bases and J 2 bases, with 6 bases left between them. This CDR3 is CASSLGNTGELFF. CDR3 DNA sequence: TGTGCCAGCAGCCTCGGTAACACCGGGGAGCTGTTTTTT.

This clone was seen a few times. At one boundary the junction diverges from the germline segment, which might be a read error. The chain employs TRBV7-7 and TRBJ1-3; D might be TRBD1 (5 bases). This CDR3 has 16 amino acids. Germline loops: CDR1 SSHAT, CDR2 FNYEAQ (reference sequence). The CDR3 sequence: CASSPYPGVSGNTIYF. The CDR3 DNA is TGTGCTAGCAGCCCTTATCCGGGGGTCTCTGGAAACACCATATATTTT.

The chain carries TRBV27 and TRBJ2-3, with TRBD2 matching 8 bases. Germline loops: CDR1 MNHEY, CDR2 SMNVEV (reference sequence). The V and J ends lost 3 bases and 3 bases, in that order; junction bases with no gene match: 17. The CDR3 contains 19 residues. DNA for the CDR3: TGTGCCAGCAGTTTGAGGGGCCTAGCGGGCCCTAGGGAGACAGATACGCAGTATTTT. It encodes CASSLRGLAGPRETDTQYF.